This TCR beta chain was sequenced in a study of T cells in Graves' hyperthyroidism and ophthalmopathy. Study-wide context: The initial diagnosis was the point when peripheral blood was collected, ahead of any treatment. Study-level results: Most clonotypes that expanded in the thyroid above 0.001 also showed up in blood. The model's output predicted ophthalmopathy at a median of 6.5 months prior to onset.

Germline values: CDR1 MNHNS, CDR2 SASEGT. Trimming removed 6 bases at V and 3 bases at J, with 15 bases between. There are 14 residues in the CDR3. Each diagnosis was grounded in clinical symptoms, serum thyroxine and TRAb, thyroid ultrasound, and orbital computed tomography. This clonotype has a handful of counts. Antigen: not known. Using RNA transcripts as the source, TCR beta CDR3 regions were amplified. A first-round RT-PCR of the TCR CDR3 used the HTBI primer set. TCRdb used MiXCR to reprocess the multiplex PCR reads, holding one entry per CDR3 protein. The sample yields over 400,000 distinct CDR3 sequences, 14% to 15% seen once.

The V call is TRBV6-1, the J call TRBJ2-7; D is unclear. The source is a man younger than 30 with Graves' ophthalmopathy. Sequencing was done on a sample of blood. This chain's CDR3 is CASSVQTNNYEQYF. The CDR3 nucleotides are TGTGCCAGCAGCGTACAGACCAACAACTACGAGCAGTACTTC.